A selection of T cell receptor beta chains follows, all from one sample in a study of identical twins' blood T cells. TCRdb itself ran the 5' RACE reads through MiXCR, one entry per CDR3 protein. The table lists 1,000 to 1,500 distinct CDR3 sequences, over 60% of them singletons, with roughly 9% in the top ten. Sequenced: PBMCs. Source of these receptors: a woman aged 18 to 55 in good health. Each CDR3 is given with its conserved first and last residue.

CDR3 protein: CASWNRENTGELFF
V gene: TRBV28
J gene: TRBJ2-2

CDR3 protein: CASSLTGGNEQFF
V gene: TRBV7-3
J gene: TRBJ2-1

CDR3 protein: CASSVGGVNTEAFF
V gene: TRBV7-6
J gene: TRBJ1-1

CDR3 protein: CAIPGRWVGNEKLFF
V gene: TRBV19
J gene: TRBJ1-4

CDR3 protein: CASSQSTGSASEAFF
V gene: TRBV23-1
J gene: TRBJ1-1

CDR3 protein: CASSPGQGSNQPQHF
V gene: TRBV18
J gene: TRBJ1-5

CDR3 protein: CASSLIGTEQYF
V gene: TRBV7-9
J gene: TRBJ2-7

CDR3 protein: CASSIRVSTGELFF
V gene: TRBV19
J gene: TRBJ2-2

CDR3 protein: CASSESRTEEETQYF
V gene: TRBV25-1
J gene: TRBJ2-5

CDR3 protein: CASSLEGNFEAFF
V gene: TRBV7-9
J gene: TRBJ1-1

CDR3 protein: CASSLLQGPYEQYF
V gene: TRBV7-3
J gene: TRBJ2-7

CDR3 protein: CASSRTGIYEQCF
V gene: TRBV12-3/TRBV12-4
J gene: TRBJ2-7

CDR3 protein: CASSLLTNSPLHF
V gene: TRBV7-6
J gene: TRBJ1-6

CDR3 protein: CASRPLLDYNSPLHF
V gene: TRBV7-6
J gene: TRBJ1-6

CDR3 protein: CASSKRGESNQPQHF
V gene: TRBV21-1
J gene: TRBJ1-5

CDR3 protein: CASSPAVYEQYF
V gene: TRBV18
J gene: TRBJ2-7

CDR3 protein: CASSQVLSYSDEQFF
V gene: TRBV4-1
J gene: TRBJ2-1

CDR3 protein: CASSLKFDRAYEQYF
V gene: TRBV27
J gene: TRBJ2-7

CDR3 protein: CASSFTRLNQPQHF
V gene: TRBV28
J gene: TRBJ1-5

CDR3 protein: CASRTDPGNTIYF
V gene: TRBV10-1
J gene: TRBJ1-3